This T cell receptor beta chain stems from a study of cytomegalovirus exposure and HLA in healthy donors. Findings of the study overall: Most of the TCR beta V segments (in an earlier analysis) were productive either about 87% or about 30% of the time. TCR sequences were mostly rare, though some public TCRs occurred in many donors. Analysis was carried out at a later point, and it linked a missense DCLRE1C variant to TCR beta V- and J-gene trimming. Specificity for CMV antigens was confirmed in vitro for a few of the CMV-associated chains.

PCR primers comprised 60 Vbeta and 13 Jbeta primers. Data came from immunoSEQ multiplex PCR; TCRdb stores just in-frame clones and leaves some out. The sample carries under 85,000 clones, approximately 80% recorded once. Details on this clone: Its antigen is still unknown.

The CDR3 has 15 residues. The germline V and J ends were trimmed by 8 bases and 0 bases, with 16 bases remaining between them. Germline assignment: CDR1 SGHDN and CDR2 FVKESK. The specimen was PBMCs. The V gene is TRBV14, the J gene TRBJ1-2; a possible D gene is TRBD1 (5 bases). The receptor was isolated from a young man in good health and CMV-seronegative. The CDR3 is CASGLDSSANYGYTF. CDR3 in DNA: TGTGCCAGCGGCCTCGACAGTTCAGCTAACTATGGCTACACCTTC.